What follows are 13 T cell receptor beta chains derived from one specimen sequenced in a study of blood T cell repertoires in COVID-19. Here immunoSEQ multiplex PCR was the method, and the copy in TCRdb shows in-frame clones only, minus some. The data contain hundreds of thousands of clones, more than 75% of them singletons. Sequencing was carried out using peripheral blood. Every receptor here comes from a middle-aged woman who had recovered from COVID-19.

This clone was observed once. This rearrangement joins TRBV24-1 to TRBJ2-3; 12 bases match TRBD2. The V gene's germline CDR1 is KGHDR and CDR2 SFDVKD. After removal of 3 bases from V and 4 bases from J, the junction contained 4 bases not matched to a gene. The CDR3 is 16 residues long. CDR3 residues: CATSDRASGGADTQYF. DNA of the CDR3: TGTGCCACCAGTGATCGGGCTAGCGGGGGGGCAGATACGCAGTATTTT.

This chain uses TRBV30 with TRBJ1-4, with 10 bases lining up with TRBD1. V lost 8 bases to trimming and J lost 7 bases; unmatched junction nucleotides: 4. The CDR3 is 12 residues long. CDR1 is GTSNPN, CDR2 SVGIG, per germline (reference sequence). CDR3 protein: CAGTGAGEKLFF. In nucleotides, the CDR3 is TGTGCCGGGACAGGGGCAGGTGAAAAACTGTTTTTT.

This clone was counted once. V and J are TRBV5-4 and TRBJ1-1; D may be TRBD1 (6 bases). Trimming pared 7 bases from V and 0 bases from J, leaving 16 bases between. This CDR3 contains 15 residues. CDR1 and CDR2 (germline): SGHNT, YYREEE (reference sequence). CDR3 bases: TGTGCCAGCGGGACAAACAAGGGCTTGAACACTGAAGCTTTCTTT. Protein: CASGTNKGLNTEAFF.

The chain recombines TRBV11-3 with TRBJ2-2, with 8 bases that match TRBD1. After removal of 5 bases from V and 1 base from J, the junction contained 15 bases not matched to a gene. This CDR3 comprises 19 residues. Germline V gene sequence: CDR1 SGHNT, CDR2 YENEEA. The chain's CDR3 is CASSNDRGAIQVNTGELFF. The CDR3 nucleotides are TGTGCCAGCAGCAACGACAGGGGCGCAATTCAAGTGAACACCGGGGAGCTGTTTTTT.

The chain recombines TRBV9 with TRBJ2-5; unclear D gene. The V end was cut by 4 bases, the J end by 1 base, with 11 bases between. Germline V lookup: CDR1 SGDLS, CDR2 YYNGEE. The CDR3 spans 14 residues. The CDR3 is CASSMTPGQETQYF. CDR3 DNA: TGTGCCAGCAGCATGACACCTGGCCAAGAGACCCAGTACTTC.

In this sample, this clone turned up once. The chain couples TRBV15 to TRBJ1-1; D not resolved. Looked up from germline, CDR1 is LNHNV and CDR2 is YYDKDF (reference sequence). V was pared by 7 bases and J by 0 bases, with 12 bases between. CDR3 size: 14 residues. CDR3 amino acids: CATTPGRLNTEAFF. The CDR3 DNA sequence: TGTGCCACCACCCCCGGGAGACTGAACACTGAAGCTTTCTTT.

The DNA of the CDR3 is TGTGCCAGCACCCCGGGACAGGTTTATTCACCCCTCCACTTT. Protein: CASTPGQVYSPLHF. The chain has TRBV7-9 and TRBJ1-6; 8 nucleotides match TRBD1. Germline values: CDR1 SEHNR, CDR2 FQNEAQ (reference sequence). The CDR3 is 14 residues long. The V gene end was trimmed by 7 bases and the J gene end by 8 bases; junction bases not matched to a gene: 7.

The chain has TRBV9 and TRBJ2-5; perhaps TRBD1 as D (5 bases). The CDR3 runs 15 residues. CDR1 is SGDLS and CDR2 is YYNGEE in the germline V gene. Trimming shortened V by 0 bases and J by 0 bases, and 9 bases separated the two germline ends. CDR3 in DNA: TGTGCCAGCAGCGTAGATGCAGGGTACCAAGAGACCCAGTACTTC. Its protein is CASSVDAGYQETQYF.

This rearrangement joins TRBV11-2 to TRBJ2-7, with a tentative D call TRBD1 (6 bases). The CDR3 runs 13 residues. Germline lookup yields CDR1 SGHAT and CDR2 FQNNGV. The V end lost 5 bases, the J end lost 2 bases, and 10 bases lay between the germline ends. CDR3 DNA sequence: TGTGCCAGCAGCCTCAGGGGTACCTACGAGCAGTACTTC. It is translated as CASSLRGTYEQYF.

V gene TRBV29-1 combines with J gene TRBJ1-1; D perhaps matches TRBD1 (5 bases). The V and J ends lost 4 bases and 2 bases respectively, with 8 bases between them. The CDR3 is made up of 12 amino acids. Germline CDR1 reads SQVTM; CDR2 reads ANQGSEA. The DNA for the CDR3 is TGCAGCGTTGCGGGGGTAAACACTGAAGCTTTCTTT. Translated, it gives CSVAGVNTEAFF.

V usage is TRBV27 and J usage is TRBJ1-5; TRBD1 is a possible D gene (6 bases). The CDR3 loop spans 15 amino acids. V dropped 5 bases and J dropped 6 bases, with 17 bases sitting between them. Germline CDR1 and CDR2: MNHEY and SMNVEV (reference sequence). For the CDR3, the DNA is TGTGCCAGCAGTCCCGAATGGGGGGGCAGTCAGCCCCAGCATTTT. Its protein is CASSPEWGGSQPQHF.

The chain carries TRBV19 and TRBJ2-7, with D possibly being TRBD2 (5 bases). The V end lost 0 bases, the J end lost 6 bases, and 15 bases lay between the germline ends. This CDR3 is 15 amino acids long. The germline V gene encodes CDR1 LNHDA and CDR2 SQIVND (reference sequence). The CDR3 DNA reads TGTGCCAGTAGTATAGACGACGGGTCCCGGGGCGAGCAGTACTTC. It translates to CASSIDDGSRGEQYF.

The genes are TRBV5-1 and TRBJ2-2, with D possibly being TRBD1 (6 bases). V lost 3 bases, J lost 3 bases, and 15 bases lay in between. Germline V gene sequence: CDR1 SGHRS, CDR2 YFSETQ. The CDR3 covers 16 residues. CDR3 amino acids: CASSSGHRVHTGELFF. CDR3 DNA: TGCGCCAGCAGCTCGGGACACCGGGTCCACACCGGGGAGCTGTTTTTT.